Sequencing of this TCR beta chain was carried out in a study of T cells in localized non-small cell lung cancer. Study-level points and caveats: Maximal T cell clonality occurred in uninvolved adjacent lung, with tumor ranking below it. Heterogeneity remains possible, as sequencing covered one tumor region only.

The V gene lost 1 base and the J gene lost 7 bases, with 14 bases spanning the gap. The CDR3 contains 16 residues. Looked up from germline, CDR1 is MNHNS and CDR2 is SASEGT. Details on this clone: The target antigen is unknown.

Profiling relied on immunoSEQ multiplex PCR, and the TCRdb table lists in-frame clones only, not all of them. This table holds some 41,000 clones, 65% to 90% found once. The material was PBMCs, obtained before any cancer treatment. The gene calls are TRBV6-1 and TRBJ1-6; D might be TRBD1 (5 bases). The TCR was taken from a man between 40 and 70 years old with stage II lung adenocarcinoma. This chain's CDR3 is CASSEGVTVSNSPLHF. CDR3 nucleotide sequence: TGTGCCAGCAGTGAAGGGGTGACAGTTTCCAATTCACCCCTCCACTTT.